This TCR beta chain was documented in a study of blood T cell repertoires in COVID-19 (TCRdb year 2020). In the study overall: Samples from collaborators originated in the United States, Italy and Spain and spanned both the acute and convalescent phases of COVID-19. The prospective study material was composed of cDNA or gDNA derived from T cells, B-cell-depleted T cells, or PBMCs. Subjects who had been exposed to COVID-19, were actively infected with it, or had recovered from it provided the deeply sampled blood TCRbeta repertoires that made up the dataset. A freely available public database, intended as a resource for researchers studying the immune response to SARS-CoV-2, is where the repertoires were released. The samples were drawn from two sources: the first 160 participants of the ongoing ImmuneRACE study, and fewer than 1,500 subjects contributed by 6 global collaborators. Nearly every sample came with metadata listing a de-identified subject ID, COVID-19 status, age in years and sex. Where available, HLA class I and class II types were obtained from metadata supplied by the sample provider rather than from assay-based typing. General conclusions and limits of the study: The quantity of clinical and demographic metadata differed by source and by participant and was supplied without curation.

Of note for this clone: The target of this receptor is not known. Base quality data are lacking; no much larger clone is found one base away. Other DNA variants within this sample encode the same CDR3.

The immunoSEQ Assay, a bias-controlled multiplex PCR, was used to amplify TCRbeta CDR3 regions from genomic DNA. For the original study's pipeline: Nucleated cell counts per sample were estimated from amplification of reference gene primers within the assay. To quantify the absolute abundance of each unique TCRbeta CDR3 rearrangement, sequence reads were collapsed and filtered. For each sample, productive Simpson clonality was calculated by taking the square root of Simpson's diversity index across productive rearrangements. In its TCRdb copy, this immuneACCESS table keeps in-frame sequences only and misses some clones. Where compared with another copy, unresolved V genes explain less than half of these, and the others have no known cause. V, J and clone size derive from that table, while D and trimming were established from the DNA sequence. The sample table shows around 300,000 clones, and roughly 90% are seen once. Jointly, the top ten make up approximately 4% of the sample.

The germline V and J ends show losses of 2 bases and 3 bases respectively, and no gene match explains 2 bases of the junction. The germline V gene (reference sequence) yields SEHNR for CDR1 and FQNEAQ for CDR2. Including cysteine and phenylalanine, the CDR3 has 14 amino acids. Solely the CDR3 DNA is kept, with 42 bases framed from the first base. Enrolling through a virtual design, the prospective study's participants ranged in age from roughly 18 to 95 years and lived across roughly 24 United States geographic areas. To assign participants to cohorts, the prospective study relied on clinical history that participants themselves reported in a screening survey and a study questionnaire. In the prospective study, mobile phlebotomists collected whole blood, serum and a nasopharyngeal or oropharyngeal swab from each participant. Prospective study participants could optionally give additional blood draws and questionnaires over an approximately two-month period. Before DNA extraction, prospective study blood samples were shipped either frozen or at room temperature.

The source is a woman aged 18 to 35 with acute COVID-19. The rearrangement combines TRBV7-9 with TRBJ1-1, with 8 central nucleotides matching TRBD1. The sample was PBMCs or T cells enriched from blood (not recorded which). In nucleotides, the sequence is TGTGCCAGCAGCTTACAGGGGGCTGACACTGAAGCTTTCTTT. Its protein reads: CASSLQGADTEAFF.